What follows are 10 T cell receptor beta chains derived from one specimen sequenced in a study of cytomegalovirus exposure and HLA in healthy donors. 60 Vbeta and 13 Jbeta primers were used in PCR. Clones were read by immunoSEQ multiplex PCR, and TCRdb kept only the in-frame ones, dropping some. The sample consists of under 130,000 clones, approximately 14% of them appearing once. The material sequenced was PBMCs. The receptors come from a female donor in good health and CMV-seronegative.

This rearrangement joins TRBV6-6 to TRBJ1-4; no definite D call. V was cut by 5 bases and J by 8 bases, with 15 bases left in between. The germline V gene has CDR1 MNHNY and CDR2 SVGAGI (reference sequence). This CDR3 comprises 14 residues. Here the CDR3 DNA reads TGTGCCAGCAGTGACGGGAGGGCGGCCGAAAAACTGTTTTTT. It specifies CASSDGRAAEKLFF.

This clone was detected only a few times. V is TRBV4-2 and J is TRBJ2-3, with 15 nucleotides matching TRBD2. V lost 5 bases and J lost 4; bases outside the gene matches: 13. Germline CDR1 and CDR2: LGHNA and YNFKEQ. The CDR3 spans 19 residues. The chain's CDR3 is CASSETGTSGRRGADTQYF. DNA of the CDR3: TGTGCCAGCAGCGAAACCGGGACTAGCGGGAGGAGGGGAGCAGATACGCAGTATTTT.

In this sample, this clone turned up a few times. The chain carries TRBV9 and TRBJ2-2, with 10 bases aligning to TRBD1. With 3 bases clipped from V and 7 bases from J, the junction kept 6 bases outside the gene matches. Germline V CDR1 and CDR2: SGDLS, YYNGEE. This CDR3 comprises 15 residues. The CDR3 coding sequence is TGTGCCAGCAGCGAGAGAGGACAGGGGGGCGGGGAGCTGTTTTTT. It yields the protein CASSERGQGGGELFF.

This clone was counted between two and nine times. The J gene is TRBJ1-4, the V gene TRBV29-1; no reliable D call. This CDR3 has 12 amino acids. Trimming removed 4 bases from V and 3 bases from J, with 6 bases in between. Per germline, CDR1 SQVTM and CDR2 ANQGSEA. The CDR3: CSVGQSNEKLFF. The CDR3 DNA reads TGCAGCGTTGGACAATCTAATGAAAAACTGTTTTTT.

This clone showed up just a few times. The chain combines TRBV13 with TRBJ2-7; 10 bases agree with TRBD1. The CDR3 length is 14 residues. V lost 8 bases and J lost 4; bases outside the gene matches: 8. Germline CDR1 reads PRHDT; CDR2 reads FYEKMQ (reference sequence). CDR3 protein: CASGDRGDGYEQYF. The DNA for the CDR3 is TGTGCCAGCGGGGACAGGGGAGATGGTTACGAGCAGTACTTC.

There are a few counts of this clone. This chain joins TRBV29-1 and TRBJ1-2; D gene uncertain. In germline, CDR1 is SQVTM, CDR2 ANQGSEA. The CDR3 consists of 12 residues. Trimming removed 2 bases at V and 4 bases at J, with 8 bases between. This CDR3 is CSVESRLYGYTF. The CDR3 region has the DNA TGCAGCGTTGAAAGCCGACTCTATGGCTACACCTTC.

The sample holds a few counts of this clone. V gene TRBV14 combines with J gene TRBJ1-1, with 11 nucleotides matching TRBD1. Germline trimming cut 3 bases from V and 7 bases from J; bases unmatched to any gene: 7. CDR1 is SGHDN and CDR2 is FVKESK in the germline V gene. This CDR3 is 15 amino acids long. This chain's CDR3 is CASSQVPGQGVEAFF. CDR3 coding DNA: TGTGCCAGCAGCCAGGTACCGGGACAGGGGGTTGAAGCTTTCTTT.

The CDR3 spells CASSLEGQPYGYTF. Here the CDR3 DNA reads TGCGCCAGCAGCTTAGAGGGACAGCCTTATGGCTACACCTTC. The chain combines TRBV5-1 with TRBJ1-2; the match to TRBD1 covers 7 bases. CDR1 and CDR2 from the germline V gene are SGHRS and YFSETQ. There are 14 residues in the CDR3. With 2 bases clipped from V and 5 bases from J, the junction kept 6 bases outside the gene matches.

The chain carries TRBV2 and TRBJ2-1; D remains ambiguous. The CDR3 length is 13 residues. CDR1 and CDR2 (germline): SNHLY, FYNNEI. The germline V and J ends were trimmed by 3 bases and 7 bases, with 10 bases remaining between them. The CDR3, as DNA: TGTGCCAGCAGTGATACCGGGTTTAATGAGCAGTTCTTC. Translated, it gives CASSDTGFNEQFF.

This clone was seen a few times. J is TRBJ1-2 and V is TRBV5-1; TRBD1 matches 8 bases. The CDR3 consists of 13 residues. Germline V lookup: CDR1 SGHRS, CDR2 YFSETQ. With 3 bases clipped from V and 6 bases from J, the junction kept 4 bases outside the gene matches. For the CDR3, the DNA is TGCGCCAGCAGCTGGGGACAGGCAAATGGCTACACCTTC. Its protein product is CASSWGQANGYTF.